This entry lists 14 T cell receptor beta chains sequenced from one sample in a study of blood T cells in healthy people across ages. The authors ran a second PCR of about 6 to 11 cycles using a sample-barcoded 5' primer and a J-beta primer mix. TCRdb re-analysed the 5' RACE reads in MiXCR, keeping a single row per CDR3 protein. This sample has under 1 million distinct CDR3 sequences; more than 40% occur once, and the top ten carry roughly 18%. The sequencing sample was made of blood. Receptors originate from a man aged 55 to 70 in good health.

J is TRBJ1-5 and V is TRBV3-1, with a possible D match to TRBD1 (5 bases). In germline, CDR1 is LGHDT, CDR2 YNNKEL (reference sequence). Trimming pared 1 base from V and 3 bases from J, leaving 7 bases between. This CDR3 has 14 residues. CDR3 DNA: TGTGCCAGCAGCCAAGGCAGGGCCAATCAGCCCCAGCATTTT. Amino acids: CASSQGRANQPQHF.

The chain recombines TRBV7-8 with TRBJ1-5, with D uncertain. This CDR3 has 15 amino acids. Trimming removed 1 base from V and 7 bases from J, with 14 bases in between. Germline V CDR1 and CDR2: SGHVS, FQNEAQ. The CDR3 protein is CASSLDWGSGQPQHF. The DNA for the CDR3 is TGTGCCAGCAGCTTAGATTGGGGTTCAGGACAGCCCCAGCATTTT.

The V call is TRBV27, the J call TRBJ2-1; 15 bases line up with TRBD2. The CDR3 contains 16 residues. V was clipped by 5 bases and J by 9 bases; unmatched bases: 8. Germline CDR1 MNHEY, CDR2 SMNVEV (reference sequence). The CDR3 protein is CASSRGLAGGISEQFF. The CDR3 DNA reads as TGTGCCAGCAGTCGAGGACTAGCGGGGGGGATTAGTGAGCAGTTCTTC.

The V and J genes are TRBV29-1 and TRBJ1-4; possible D gene TRBD1, 5 bases. Trimming removed 6 bases at V and 13 bases at J, with 18 bases between. This CDR3 region has 12 residues. Germline V gene sequence: CDR1 SQVTM, CDR2 ANQGSEA. CDR3 amino acids: CSVTSDSQGLFF. DNA of the CDR3: TGCAGCGTGACTTCGGATAGTCAGGGACTGTTTTTT.

The chain has TRBV3-1 and TRBJ2-7; a weak D match, TRBD1 (6 bases). Per the germline V gene, CDR1 is LGHDT and CDR2 is YNNKEL (reference sequence). V dropped 7 bases and J dropped 0 bases, with 10 bases sitting between them. The CDR3 sequence is 13 residues long. CDR3 DNA: TGTGCCAGCACGAGGGGGAGCTCCTACGAGCAGTACTTC. Protein sequence: CASTRGSSYEQYF.

The genes are TRBV6-2 or TRBV6-3 and TRBJ2-3; D remains unclear. V lost 7 bases and J lost 13, with 21 bases in between. Germline V lookup: CDR1 MNHEY, CDR2 SVGEGT. The CDR3 sequence is 13 residues long. Here the CDR3 reads CASKRLGIQIEYF. CDR3 in DNA: TGTGCCAGCAAAAGATTAGGGATCCAAATCGAGTATTTT.

The chain joins TRBV4-3 to TRBJ2-5; 9 bases fit TRBD2. Germline V CDR1 and CDR2: LGHNA, YSLEER. The V and J ends lost 1 base and 5 bases, in that order; junction bases with no gene match: 5. There are 15 residues in the CDR3. CDR3 sequence (DNA): TGCGCCAGCAGCCAAGTCGGGACTAGCAGCGAGACCCAGTACTTC. Its protein product is CASSQVGTSSETQYF.

This clonotype occurred a few times. This chain connects TRBV20-1 to TRBJ1-2; 7 nucleotides match TRBD1. CDR1 DFQATT and CDR2 SNEGSKA come from the germline V gene (reference sequence). The V segment lost 6 bases and the J segment 1 base; nucleotides outside the gene matches: 11. The CDR3 runs 15 residues. CDR3 nucleotide sequence: TGCAGTGCCCCTCGGACAGGAGTTCTTAACTATGGCTACACCTTC. It codes for CSAPRTGVLNYGYTF.

This clonotype was counted a few times. The V call is TRBV11-3, the J call TRBJ1-1; D is perhaps TRBD1 (5 bases). The CDR3 runs 16 residues. V was pared by 5 bases and J by 5 bases, with 21 bases between. Germline CDR1 and CDR2: SGHNT and YENEEA. The CDR3 region has the DNA TGTGCCAGCAGCCCGATCGACGGCCCCCGGGGGACTGAAGCTTTCTTT. It translates to CASSPIDGPRGTEAFF.

This clonotype was seen a few times. This rearrangement joins TRBV20-1 to TRBJ2-7; D call uncertain. CDR3 length equals 14 residues. V lost 4 bases and J 2 bases, leaving 15 bases between the germline ends. Per the germline V gene, CDR1 is DFQATT and CDR2 is SNEGSKA (reference sequence). This CDR3 is CSAIYEGRPYEQYF. CDR3 bases: TGCAGTGCTATCTACGAAGGGCGCCCCTACGAGCAGTACTTC.

The chain couples TRBV27 to TRBJ2-3, with D tentatively TRBD1 or TRBD2 (6 bases each). CDR3 size: 15 residues. Trimming stripped 5 bases from V and 4 bases from J, with 16 bases between. CDR1 and CDR2 from the germline V gene are MNHEY and SMNVEV (reference sequence). The CDR3 protein is CASSGVGGLPDTQYF. The DNA for the CDR3 is TGTGCCAGCAGTGGGGTGGGGGGCCTGCCAGATACGCAGTATTTT.

This chain links TRBV9 with TRBJ1-1; no definite D call. Germline V lookup: CDR1 SGDLS, CDR2 YYNGEE. This CDR3 is built from 13 residues. With 3 bases removed from V and 3 bases from J, the gap between germline ends came to 9 bases. CDR3 amino acids: CASSGALYTEAFF. The CDR3 region has the DNA TGTGCCAGCAGCGGAGCCCTGTACACTGAAGCTTTCTTT.

The J gene is TRBJ2-5, the V gene TRBV28; D assignment may be TRBD1 or TRBD2 (6 bases each). Per the germline V gene, CDR1 is MDHEN and CDR2 is SYDVKM. V lost 6 bases and J lost 3, with 14 bases in between. The CDR3 length is 14 residues. Here the CDR3 DNA reads TGTGCCAGCAGACAGGGAGGCAATAAAGAGACCCAGTACTTC. Protein product: CASRQGGNKETQYF. Drawing the rest from reference TRBV28 and TRBJ2-5, the complete variable domain is DVKVTQSSRYLVKRTGEKVFLECVQDMDHENMFWYRQDPGLGLRLIYFSYDVKMKEKGDIPEGYSVSREKKERFSLILESASTNQTSMYLCASRQGGNKETQYFGPGTRLLVL.

In this sample, this clonotype turned up many times. The V call is TRBV20-1, the J call TRBJ2-7; D ambiguous. The CDR3 loop spans 15 amino acids. The germline V gene encodes CDR1 DFQATT and CDR2 SNEGSKA (reference sequence). V was trimmed by 0 bases and J by 0 bases, leaving 12 bases between them. As DNA, the CDR3 is TGCAGTGCTAGAGATCGGCATAGACTCTCCTACGAGCAGTACTTC. It specifies CSARDRHRLSYEQYF.